A selection of T cell receptor beta chains follows, all from one sample in a study of OX40 agonist ivuxolimab in advanced cancers. Method: immunoSEQ multiplex PCR; TCRdb's copy keeps in-frame clones and lacks some. The sample consists of roughly 100,000 clones, roughly nine tenths of them appearing once. The sequenced sample was CD4+ or CD8+ T cells sorted from blood, obtained in a trial of the OX40 agonist ivuxolimab. Source of these receptors: an adult with an advanced solid tumor such as melanoma, head and neck, liver or kidney cancer. Both conserved end residues are part of each CDR3. D genes are given only for firm matches. The size of a clone is reported for some rows only, either as once, few or many, or as a class for expanded clones.

abundance | j_gene | d_gene | v_gene | CDR3nt | CDR3aa
. | TRBJ1-3 | TRBD1 | TRBV18 | TGTGCCAGCTCACCAAGTTCGGGACAGATTGACTCTGGAAACACCATATATTTT | CASSPSSGQIDSGNTIYF
once | TRBJ1-1 | . | TRBV7-2 | TGTGCCAGCAGCTTAGGGGTAGGGCTGATGAACACTGAAGCTTTCTTT | CASSLGVGLMNTEAFF
. | TRBJ2-1 | . | TRBV30 | TGTGCCTGGTTCCCTTCAGGGGTCAATGAGCAGTTCTTC | CAWFPSGVNEQFF
. | TRBJ2-7 | . | TRBV6-5 | TGTGCCAGCAGAGAAACAGGAGCCTACGAGCAGTACTTC | CASRETGAYEQYF
. | TRBJ1-5 | TRBD1 | TRBV2 | TGTGCCAGCAGTCAAGAAACAGGGGCGGTTGGGCCCCAGCATTTT | CASSQETGAVGPQHF
. | TRBJ1-3 | . | TRBV14 | TGTGCCAGCAGCCAAGGGACGTCCTCTGGAAACACCATATATTTT | CASSQGTSSGNTIYF
. | TRBJ1-4 | . | TRBV5-1 | TGCGCCAGCAGCTTGTTGGATAAAGGTGAAAAACTGTTTTTT | CASSLLDKGEKLFF
. | TRBJ2-7 | TRBD2 | TRBV9 | TGTGCCAGCAGCCCTCGACTAGCAACCAACGAGCAGTACTTC | CASSPRLATNEQYF
. | TRBJ2-7 | TRBD2 | TRBV6-5 | TGTGCCAGCAGTCTAGCGGGAGGGCGGTACGAGCAGTACTTC | CASSLAGGRYEQYF
. | TRBJ1-1 | . | TRBV5-6 | TGTGCCAGCAGCTTGATCAGCGGGGTTTCCACTGAAGCTTTCTTT | CASSLISGVSTEAFF
. | TRBJ1-1 | TRBD1 | TRBV15 | TGTGCCACCAGCTTGGGACAGGGGAGCACTGAAGCTTTCTTT | CATSLGQGSTEAFF
. | TRBJ2-3 | TRBD2 | TRBV10-1 | TGCGCCAGCAGTGCTGTAGCGGGGGAAGGCACAGATACGCAGTATTTT | CASSAVAGEGTDTQYF
. | TRBJ2-1 | TRBD1 | TRBV5-5 | TGTGCCAGCAGCTTGAAATTAACAGGGGTATACAATGAGCAGTTCTTC | CASSLKLTGVYNEQFF
. | TRBJ2-2 | . | TRBV14 | TGTGCCAGCAGCGCGGGGCCCCGGAGGGAGCTGTTTTTT | CASSAGPRRELFF
. | TRBJ1-5 | . | TRBV4-3 | TGCGCCAGCAGCCAAGGGTACCTGGATAAGCCCCAGCATTTT | CASSQGYLDKPQHF
few | TRBJ1-2 | . | TRBV1 | TGCACCAGCAGCCATCGGTGGACAGGGTTGTACTATGGCTACACCTTC | CTSSHRWTGLYYGYTF
. | TRBJ1-5 | . | TRBV14 | TGTGCCAGCAGCCAAGTTAACTCCGAGGGGGGTTATGGTCAGCCCCAGCATTTT | CASSQVNSEGGYGQPQHF
. | TRBJ2-7 | . | TRBV28 | TGTGCCAGCAGTCCCCGGGGCGAGCAGTACTTC | CASSPRGEQYF
few | TRBJ1-2 | . | TRBV28 | TGTGCCAGCAGTAGCCAGAACTATGGCTACACCTTC | CASSSQNYGYTF
. | TRBJ1-2 | TRBD1 | TRBV4-1 | TGCGCCAGCAGCCAGGAGGACAGGGTCGGAGGTGAGGGCTACACCTTC | CASSQEDRVGGEGYTF
. | TRBJ2-3 | . | TRBV5-4 | TGTGCCAGCAGACGGACTAGCACAGATACGCAGTATTTT | CASRRTSTDTQYF
. | TRBJ2-1 | . | TRBV5-1 | TGCGCCAGCAGCTTGGCCGTCAATGAGCAGTTCTTC | CASSLAVNEQFF
few | TRBJ2-1 | TRBD2 | TRBV11-3 | TGTGCCAGCAGCTTAGCGGGAGGGCCTTCAAAAGAGCAGTTCTTC | CASSLAGGPSKEQFF
. | TRBJ1-3 | . | TRBV11-3 | TGTGCCAGCAGCTCTAGGCATGGGACTTTCGCTGGAAACACCATATATTTT | CASSSRHGTFAGNTIYF
. | TRBJ2-3 | . | TRBV27 | TGTGCCAGCAGTCCCTGGACAGAGACATACACAGATACGCAGTATTTT | CASSPWTETYTDTQYF
. | TRBJ2-1 | TRBD2 | TRBV2 | TGTGCCAGCAGTTTCCGGGACTATGCACGGGATGAGCAGTTCTTC | CASSFRDYARDEQFF
. | TRBJ1-2 | TRBD1 | TRBV27 | TGTGCCAGCAGTTTATTTTGGTCAGGGGGGAACTATGGCTACACCTTC | CASSLFWSGGNYGYTF
. | TRBJ1-2 | . | TRBV29-1 | TGCAGCGTCGCAAGAAGGGAGGACTCCTATGGCTACACCTTC | CSVARREDSYGYTF
. | TRBJ1-3 | TRBD1 | TRBV7-9 | TGTGCCAGCAGCCGTCCGGCAGGGGGCCGACTTGGCTCTGGAAACACCATATATTTT | CASSRPAGGRLGSGNTIYF
once | TRBJ1-5 | . | TRBV19 | TGTGCCAGTAGTATCCTTACAGCATATAGCAATCAGCCCCAGCATTTT | CASSILTAYSNQPQHF
. | TRBJ2-4 | . | TRBV20-1 | TGCAGTGCCGGGCCCAGGGACATTCAGTACTTC | CSAGPRDIQYF
. | TRBJ1-2 | . | TRBV5-8 | TGTGCCAGCAGCTTGCTGACAGGCCCCTATGGCTACACCTTC | CASSLLTGPYGYTF
. | TRBJ2-3 | TRBD2 | TRBV7-2 | TGTGCCAGCAGCTTTCGGACTAGCGGGTCCACAGATACGCAGTATTTT | CASSFRTSGSTDTQYF
. | TRBJ2-6 | . | TRBV5-1 | TGCGCCAGCAGCTTGGCCATATTAGGGAGCTCTGGGGCCAACGTCCTGACTTTC | CASSLAILGSSGANVLTF
. | TRBJ2-7 | TRBD2 | TRBV2 | TGTGCCAGCAGTGACGTCCAGGGGGCGAGGACTAGCGGGGTCTACGAGCAGTACTTC | CASSDVQGARTSGVYEQYF
. | TRBJ2-1 | . | TRBV19 | TGTGCCAGTAGTATTCGGAGGGGGGGAAACAATGAGCAGTTCTTC | CASSIRRGGNNEQFF
. | TRBJ1-6 | TRBD1 | TRBV6-6 | TGTGCCAGCAGTTTACAGGGGGCTCGGTCACCCCTCCACTTT | CASSLQGARSPLHF
. | TRBJ2-2 | . | TRBV4-1 | TGCGCCAGCAGCCAAGTTCAGGGCACCGGGGAGCTGTTTTTT | CASSQVQGTGELFF
. | TRBJ1-6 | . | TRBV6-1 | TGTGCCAGCAGTGAGGTTTGGGGGTCGAGTAATTCACCCCTCCACTTT | CASSEVWGSSNSPLHF
. | TRBJ1-3 | TRBD1 | TRBV6-5 | TGTGCCAGCAGTTACTCTCCAGGGGGACGGGACACCATATATTTT | CASSYSPGGRDTIYF
. | TRBJ1-2 | . | TRBV7-2 | TGTGCCAGCAGCTTAGGCTTGCATGGCTACACCTTC | CASSLGLHGYTF
. | TRBJ1-6 | TRBD1 | TRBV7-9 | TGTGCCAGCAGCTTGGGACAGATTAATTCACCCCTCCACTTT | CASSLGQINSPLHF
. | TRBJ2-1 | TRBD2 | TRBV30 | TGTGCCTGGGCGGGGGGTTCCTACAATGAGCAGTTCTTC | CAWAGGSYNEQFF
. | TRBJ1-1 | . | TRBV7-9 | TGTGCCAGCAGTCCCAAGGGGGTTGAAGCTTTCTTT | CASSPKGVEAFF
. | TRBJ1-5 | . | TRBV19 | TGTGCCAGTAGTCTGACCCCCGCCCTCAGACAGCCCCAGCATTTT | CASSLTPALRQPQHF
. | TRBJ2-7 | . | TRBV5-1 | TGCGCCAGCAGCTTCGGGGAGATCTACGAGCAGTACTTC | CASSFGEIYEQYF
. | TRBJ2-7 | TRBD1 | TRBV7-8 | TGTGCCAGCAGCTTAGACAGGGGCCCGGGCGAGCAGTACTTC | CASSLDRGPGEQYF
. | TRBJ1-1 | . | TRBV6-5 | TGTGCCAGCAATAGGAGAGTTAACACTGAAGCTTTCTTT | CASNRRVNTEAFF
once | TRBJ2-7 | . | TRBV14 | TGTGCCAGCAGCCAGCTTCCGGCCTACGAGCAGTACTTC | CASSQLPAYEQYF
. | TRBJ2-7 | TRBD2 | TRBV29-1 | TGCAGCGTGGCGACTAGCGTCTACGAGCAGTACTTC | CSVATSVYEQYF